The clone carrying this T cell receptor (beta chain) was recorded once. Its cognate antigen is unknown. V lost 2 bases and J lost 7, with 10 bases in between. Germline V lookup: CDR1 SGHNT, CDR2 YYREEE (reference sequence). The CDR3 extends over 14 amino acids. The sample belongs to a study of naive and memory T cell subsets. The study's findings and limits: Between naive and memory subsets, TCR abundance power law exponents differed. Especially in CD8 cells, naive repertoires contained a few larger clonotypes, possibly CD45RA-re-expressing memory cells.

An equimolar mix of two oligonucleotides served as the beta constant-region primer for TRBC1 and TRBC2. TCRdb ran MiXCR on the UMI-ligation and nested PCR reads and lists one entry per CDR3 protein. The sample has around 160,000 distinct CDR3 sequences, over 15% seen once. This TCR derives from a human donor in good health. The V gene is TRBV5-4, the J gene TRBJ1-6; D remains ambiguous. The material sequenced was naive CD4+ T cells from blood. The CDR3 region is CASSLLGFNSPLHF. CDR3 nucleotide sequence: TGTGCCAGCAGCTTACTCGGATTCAATTCACCCCTCCACTTT.